The rows below give T cell receptor beta chains drawn from one sample of a study of graft-versus-host responses after intestinal transplantation. Using immunoSEQ multiplex PCR, the repertoire was profiled, and TCRdb retains in-frame clones only, with some absent. Counted here are some 11,000 clones, around 83% occurring once; the ten biggest clones make up around half. The specimen comprised PBMCs, sampled approximately 120 days after transplant. These receptors came from a human patient who received an intestinal transplant, so some T cells may come from the graft donor. The CDR3 runs from the conserved cysteine through the conserved F or W. Fields, in order: V gene, clone size, J gene, D gene, CDR3 DNA, CDR3 protein. The D gene is left open where the match is weak. Clone size appears in some rows only: once, few, many, or a class for an expanded clone.

v_call: TRBV6-6
clone_size: -
j_call: TRBJ2-3
d_call: -
cdr3_nt: TGTGCCAGCAGTTACCTGAGCACAGATACGCAGTATTTT
cdr3_aa: CASSYLSTDTQYF

v_call: TRBV10-2
clone_size: once
j_call: TRBJ2-2
d_call: -
cdr3_nt: TGCGCCAGCAGTCACACAACCGCGAGCACCGGGGAGCTGTTTTTT
cdr3_aa: CASSHTTASTGELFF

v_call: TRBV6-1
clone_size: once
j_call: TRBJ2-1
d_call: -
cdr3_nt: TGTGCCAGCAGTGAGACTAGGTTCCATGAGCAGTTCTTC
cdr3_aa: CASSETRFHEQFF

v_call: TRBV29-1
clone_size: -
j_call: TRBJ2-1
d_call: TRBD1
cdr3_nt: TGCAGCGTTGTGATACAGGGGGTAAATGAGCAGTTCTTC
cdr3_aa: CSVVIQGVNEQFF

v_call: TRBV11-2
clone_size: -
j_call: TRBJ2-7
d_call: TRBD2
cdr3_nt: TGTGCCAGCCAACTCCGAGGCCTAGCGGGAGGTGGCTACGAGCAGTACTTC
cdr3_aa: CASQLRGLAGGGYEQYF

v_call: TRBV7-9
clone_size: -
j_call: TRBJ2-2
d_call: TRBD2
cdr3_nt: TGTGCCAGCAGCCCCCGACTAGCGAGCACCGGGGAGCTGTTTTTT
cdr3_aa: CASSPRLASTGELFF

v_call: TRBV7-6
clone_size: -
j_call: TRBJ2-1
d_call: -
cdr3_nt: TGTGCCAGCAGCTTAGGGGTGGGTTTGGATGAGCAGTTCTTC
cdr3_aa: CASSLGVGLDEQFF

v_call: TRBV30
clone_size: -
j_call: TRBJ1-4
d_call: TRBD1
cdr3_nt: TGTGCCTGGAGTGGACAGGGGGCGGCAACTAATGAAAAACTGTTTTTT
cdr3_aa: CAWSGQGAATNEKLFF

v_call: TRBV19
clone_size: -
j_call: TRBJ2-3
d_call: -
cdr3_nt: TGTGCCAGTAGTCTTAGGGTGGACACAGATACGCAGTATTTT
cdr3_aa: CASSLRVDTDTQYF

v_call: TRBV11-2
clone_size: once
j_call: TRBJ2-5
d_call: TRBD1
cdr3_nt: TGTGCCAGCAGCACATGGACAGGATTCCAAGAGACCCAGTACTTC
cdr3_aa: CASSTWTGFQETQYF

v_call: TRBV9
clone_size: -
j_call: TRBJ1-1
d_call: -
cdr3_nt: TGTGCCAGCAGCGCGGTCCGCAACACTGAAGCTTTCTTT
cdr3_aa: CASSAVRNTEAFF

v_call: TRBV5-8
clone_size: -
j_call: TRBJ2-7
d_call: -
cdr3_nt: TGTGCCAGCAGCCCCTGGACGTCCAGCTCCTACGAGCAGTACTTC
cdr3_aa: CASSPWTSSSYEQYF

v_call: TRBV6-6
clone_size: -
j_call: TRBJ1-4
d_call: -
cdr3_nt: TGTGCCAGCAGTTACTCGTCGGATTATGAAAAACTGTTTTTT
cdr3_aa: CASSYSSDYEKLFF

v_call: TRBV6-5
clone_size: -
j_call: TRBJ2-3
d_call: TRBD2
cdr3_nt: TGTGCCAGCATCCCAGCGGGAGGCAGGACAGATACGCAGTATTTT
cdr3_aa: CASIPAGGRTDTQYF

v_call: TRBV27
clone_size: few
j_call: TRBJ1-5
d_call: TRBD1
cdr3_nt: TGTGCCAGCGGGGTACAGGGGGCTAGGCAGCCCCAGCATTTT
cdr3_aa: CASGVQGARQPQHF

v_call: TRBV5-1
clone_size: -
j_call: TRBJ2-3
d_call: TRBD2
cdr3_nt: TGCGCCAGCCAAAGGGAGGCGGGAGGGCCCTCAAGCACAGATACGCAGTATTTT
cdr3_aa: CASQREAGGPSSTDTQYF

v_call: TRBV6-1
clone_size: -
j_call: TRBJ2-7
d_call: -
cdr3_nt: TGTGCCAGCAGTGAAGGAATGACAGGATCCTACGAGCAGTACTTC
cdr3_aa: CASSEGMTGSYEQYF

v_call: TRBV18
clone_size: -
j_call: TRBJ1-3
d_call: TRBD1
cdr3_nt: TGTGCCAGCTCAGCCGACAGGGCTGGAAACACCATATATTTT
cdr3_aa: CASSADRAGNTIYF

v_call: TRBV4-2
clone_size: -
j_call: TRBJ1-2
d_call: -
cdr3_nt: TGTGCCAGCAGCCAAGATCTTGAGGGGCCGTCCTATGGCTACACCTTC
cdr3_aa: CASSQDLEGPSYGYTF

v_call: TRBV6-5
clone_size: -
j_call: TRBJ2-7
d_call: -
cdr3_nt: TGTGCCAGCAGCCTAACCGACCAAACCTACGAGCAGTACTTC
cdr3_aa: CASSLTDQTYEQYF

v_call: TRBV18
clone_size: -
j_call: TRBJ2-1
d_call: TRBD2
cdr3_nt: TGTGCCAGCTCATCTCAGGGTCGACTAGCGACTAATGAGCAGTTCTTC
cdr3_aa: CASSSQGRLATNEQFF

v_call: TRBV30
clone_size: -
j_call: TRBJ2-1
d_call: TRBD2
cdr3_nt: TGTGCCTGGAGTGTAGGGCTAGCGGGAGTGGTTGAGCAGTTCTTC
cdr3_aa: CAWSVGLAGVVEQFF

v_call: TRBV10-3
clone_size: -
j_call: TRBJ2-7
d_call: -
cdr3_nt: TGTGCCATCAGCAACAGACAGACTTCTGGCGACGAGCAGTACTTC
cdr3_aa: CAISNRQTSGDEQYF

v_call: TRBV11-2
clone_size: -
j_call: TRBJ2-5
d_call: TRBD2
cdr3_nt: TGTGCCAGCAGCTTAGTACCCCAAAGACTAGCGGGAGTGGGGGAGACCCAGTACTTC
cdr3_aa: CASSLVPQRLAGVGETQYF

v_call: TRBV25-1
clone_size: -
j_call: TRBJ2-2
d_call: -
cdr3_nt: TGTGCCAGCAAGGGATTGGGACAGAACACCGGGGAGCTGTTTTTT
cdr3_aa: CASKGLGQNTGELFF

v_call: TRBV28
clone_size: -
j_call: TRBJ2-3
d_call: -
cdr3_nt: TGTGCCAGCAGTCCCGGGCGGGCGGGCACAGATACGCAGTATTTT
cdr3_aa: CASSPGRAGTDTQYF

v_call: TRBV6-1
clone_size: -
j_call: TRBJ1-1
d_call: TRBD1
cdr3_nt: TGTGCCAGCAGGGACAGGGGGGGAATGAACACTGAAGCTTTCTTT
cdr3_aa: CASRDRGGMNTEAFF

v_call: TRBV6-5
clone_size: once
j_call: TRBJ2-1
d_call: -
cdr3_nt: TGTGCCAGCAGTTATTCCTTAGCACCTGAGGGAAATGAGCAGTTCTTC
cdr3_aa: CASSYSLAPEGNEQFF

v_call: TRBV21-1
clone_size: -
j_call: TRBJ1-2
d_call: -
cdr3_nt: TGTGCCAGCAGCAAAAAGAGGGAAGATGGCTACACCTTC
cdr3_aa: CASSKKREDGYTF

v_call: TRBV19
clone_size: -
j_call: TRBJ1-1
d_call: -
cdr3_nt: TGTGCCAGTAGTATCGGGGTAGACACTGAAGCTTTCTTT
cdr3_aa: CASSIGVDTEAFF

v_call: TRBV7-9
clone_size: -
j_call: TRBJ1-2
d_call: -
cdr3_nt: TGTGCCAGCAGGATGGGGGCGATAAACTATGGCTACACCTTC
cdr3_aa: CASRMGAINYGYTF

v_call: TRBV7-8
clone_size: -
j_call: TRBJ1-2
d_call: -
cdr3_nt: TGTGCCAGCAGCTTAGATCCGGGGGCCTATGGCTACACCTTC
cdr3_aa: CASSLDPGAYGYTF

v_call: TRBV14
clone_size: -
j_call: TRBJ2-7
d_call: -
cdr3_nt: TGTGCCAGCAGCCAAGCTGTAGGTCCCTACGAGCAGTACTTC
cdr3_aa: CASSQAVGPYEQYF

v_call: TRBV30
clone_size: -
j_call: TRBJ1-1
d_call: -
cdr3_nt: TGTGCCTGGAGTGTTCCGACAGTGAACACTGAAGCTTTCTTT
cdr3_aa: CAWSVPTVNTEAFF

v_call: TRBV4-2
clone_size: medium-sized
j_call: TRBJ2-6
d_call: -
cdr3_nt: TGTGCCAGCAGCCAAGGTCTGTCAGCCTCTGGGGCCAACGTCCTGACTTTC
cdr3_aa: CASSQGLSASGANVLTF

v_call: TRBV7-9
clone_size: -
j_call: TRBJ2-5
d_call: TRBD2
cdr3_nt: TGTGCCAGCAGCTCGACTAGCCCAGCCCAGTACTTC
cdr3_aa: CASSSTSPAQYF

v_call: TRBV5-1
clone_size: few
j_call: TRBJ2-1
d_call: -
cdr3_nt: TGCGCCAGCAGCTTGGGAGAAGCCTCCTACAATGAGCAGTTCTTC
cdr3_aa: CASSLGEASYNEQFF

v_call: TRBV6-4
clone_size: few
j_call: TRBJ1-3
d_call: -
cdr3_nt: TGTGGAAATAGGGGCCCTGGAAACACCATATATTTT
cdr3_aa: CGNRGPGNTIYF

v_call: TRBV7-9
clone_size: -
j_call: TRBJ1-1
d_call: -
cdr3_nt: TGTGCCAGCAGCTTGCTATCCACTGAAGCTTTCTTT
cdr3_aa: CASSLLSTEAFF

v_call: TRBV2
clone_size: -
j_call: TRBJ2-7
d_call: -
cdr3_nt: TGTGCCAGCAGGAAGTTGGACATATCGTTGAACGAGCAGTACTTC
cdr3_aa: CASRKLDISLNEQYF

v_call: TRBV4-1
clone_size: -
j_call: TRBJ1-5
d_call: -
cdr3_nt: TGCGCCAGCAGCCGCGGGAGCATTAGCAATCAGCCCCAGCATTTT
cdr3_aa: CASSRGSISNQPQHF

v_call: TRBV4-3
clone_size: -
j_call: TRBJ2-1
d_call: -
cdr3_nt: TGCGCCAGCAGCCAAGATCTGGGGGGCTCCTACAATGAGCAGTTCTTC
cdr3_aa: CASSQDLGGSYNEQFF

v_call: TRBV6-5
clone_size: few
j_call: TRBJ2-5
d_call: TRBD1
cdr3_nt: TGTGCCAGCAGTGACAGGGCCGAAGAGACCCAGTACTTC
cdr3_aa: CASSDRAEETQYF

v_call: TRBV21-1
clone_size: -
j_call: TRBJ2-1
d_call: -
cdr3_nt: TGTGCCAGCAGGGGTGCAGTAGCACACCATTCCGACAATGAGCAGTTCTTC
cdr3_aa: CASRGAVAHHSDNEQFF

v_call: TRBV27
clone_size: -
j_call: TRBJ1-5
d_call: -
cdr3_nt: TGTGCCAGCAGCCCTCTTGAGATTTTTGATCAGCCCCAGCATTTT
cdr3_aa: CASSPLEIFDQPQHF

v_call: TRBV6-5
clone_size: -
j_call: TRBJ2-7
d_call: TRBD1
cdr3_nt: TGTGCCAGCAGACAGACAGGGGCCATGTACGAGCAGTACTTC
cdr3_aa: CASRQTGAMYEQYF

v_call: TRBV4-1
clone_size: -
j_call: TRBJ2-2
d_call: -
cdr3_nt: TGCGCCAGCAGCCAAGGGGGTAGAGGGGACGCGAACACCGGGGAGCTGTTTTTT
cdr3_aa: CASSQGGRGDANTGELFF

v_call: TRBV7-9
clone_size: -
j_call: TRBJ1-5
d_call: -
cdr3_nt: TGTGCCAGCAGCTTGGGGGGAAACAATCAGCCCCAGCATTTT
cdr3_aa: CASSLGGNNQPQHF

v_call: TRBV6-1
clone_size: once
j_call: TRBJ2-3
d_call: TRBD1
cdr3_nt: TGTGCCAGCAGCCCTCCGACAGGGAGCACAGATACGCAGTATTTT
cdr3_aa: CASSPPTGSTDTQYF

v_call: TRBV6-5
clone_size: few
j_call: TRBJ2-7
d_call: -
cdr3_nt: TGTGCCAGCAGTTACGCCCCGGGACAAGCCTACGAGCAGTACTTC
cdr3_aa: CASSYAPGQAYEQYF

v_call: TRBV6-1
clone_size: -
j_call: TRBJ2-7
d_call: -
cdr3_nt: TGTTCCGTCGGGGACTCTATGTCCCACGAGCAGTACTTC
cdr3_aa: CSVGDSMSHEQYF

v_call: TRBV6-4
clone_size: -
j_call: TRBJ1-5
d_call: -
cdr3_nt: TGTGCCAGCAGTGAACAAAGCAATCAGCCCCAGCATTTT
cdr3_aa: CASSEQSNQPQHF

v_call: TRBV27
clone_size: -
j_call: TRBJ1-5
d_call: -
cdr3_nt: TGTGCCAGCAAATTTTCAGGGGTCAATCAGCCCCAGCATTTT
cdr3_aa: CASKFSGVNQPQHF

v_call: TRBV9
clone_size: few
j_call: TRBJ2-4
d_call: TRBD2
cdr3_nt: TGTGCCAGCAGCGTTAGCGGGCTAGCCAAAAACATTCAGTACTTC
cdr3_aa: CASSVSGLAKNIQYF

v_call: TRBV4-1
clone_size: -
j_call: TRBJ2-1
d_call: TRBD2
cdr3_nt: TGCGCCAGCAGCCAAGGGCGGGGCGGGGGATCCAATGAGCAGTTCTTC
cdr3_aa: CASSQGRGGGSNEQFF

v_call: TRBV4-1
clone_size: once
j_call: TRBJ2-7
d_call: -
cdr3_nt: TGCGCCAGCAGCCAAGATCTGGGAGAGCAGTACTTC
cdr3_aa: CASSQDLGEQYF

v_call: TRBV5-8
clone_size: few
j_call: TRBJ2-2
d_call: -
cdr3_nt: TGTGCCAGCAGCGGCTGGACCGGGGAGCTGTTTTTT
cdr3_aa: CASSGWTGELFF